This T cell receptor beta chain was sequenced for a study of T cell changes during pregnancy in multiple sclerosis. The ends were cut back, 2 bases at V and 3 bases at J, with 15 bases in the middle. The germline CDR1 and CDR2 sequences are SGHRS and YFSETQ. This CDR3 has 17 amino acids. Clones were read by immunoSEQ multiplex PCR, and TCRdb kept only the in-frame ones, dropping some. Of tens of thousands of clones in the sample, roughly 93% were seen once. This clonotype originated in a female donor with multiple sclerosis, enrolled in a pregnancy study. Source: peripheral blood, taken in the second trimester of pregnancy. The chain joins TRBV5-1 to TRBJ2-6; D gene unclear. Here the CDR3 reads CASSFSPFSFGANVLTF. The DNA for the CDR3 is TGCGCCAGCAGCTTTAGTCCGTTCTCCTTTGGGGCCAACGTCCTGACTTTC. Combining the CDR3 with reference TRBV5-1 and TRBJ2-6 gives the whole variable domain KAGVTQTPRYLIKTRGQQVTLSCSPISGHRSVSWYQQTPGQGLQFLFEYFSETQRNKGNFPGRFSGRQFSNSRSEMNVSTLELGDSALYLCASSFSPFSFGANVLTFGAGSRLTVL.